This TCR beta chain was documented in a study of cytomegalovirus exposure and HLA in healthy donors. This table comes from immunoSEQ multiplex PCR, and its TCRdb copy is limited to in-frame clones, with some not included. The sample lists about 110,000 clones; about 85% were seen once. The germline V gene has CDR1 LGHNA and CDR2 YNFKEQ. This CDR3 spans 13 amino acids. The V end was cut by 3 bases, the J end by 0 bases, with 5 bases between. Comment on this clone: Antigen: not known.

Whole-study findings and limits: In vitro data verified a few CMV-associated chains as specific for CMV antigens. A list of about 160 TCR beta chains associated with cytomegalovirus was given. High sensitivity and specificity were reportedly achieved when the classifier diagnosed cytomegalovirus status.

The sample consisted of PBMCs. The V call is TRBV4-2, the J call TRBJ1-1; D is unresolved. The source is a young woman in good health and CMV-seropositive. DNA for the CDR3: TGTGCCAGCAGCCAGGGCATGAACACTGAAGCTTTCTTT. The encoded protein is CASSQGMNTEAFF.